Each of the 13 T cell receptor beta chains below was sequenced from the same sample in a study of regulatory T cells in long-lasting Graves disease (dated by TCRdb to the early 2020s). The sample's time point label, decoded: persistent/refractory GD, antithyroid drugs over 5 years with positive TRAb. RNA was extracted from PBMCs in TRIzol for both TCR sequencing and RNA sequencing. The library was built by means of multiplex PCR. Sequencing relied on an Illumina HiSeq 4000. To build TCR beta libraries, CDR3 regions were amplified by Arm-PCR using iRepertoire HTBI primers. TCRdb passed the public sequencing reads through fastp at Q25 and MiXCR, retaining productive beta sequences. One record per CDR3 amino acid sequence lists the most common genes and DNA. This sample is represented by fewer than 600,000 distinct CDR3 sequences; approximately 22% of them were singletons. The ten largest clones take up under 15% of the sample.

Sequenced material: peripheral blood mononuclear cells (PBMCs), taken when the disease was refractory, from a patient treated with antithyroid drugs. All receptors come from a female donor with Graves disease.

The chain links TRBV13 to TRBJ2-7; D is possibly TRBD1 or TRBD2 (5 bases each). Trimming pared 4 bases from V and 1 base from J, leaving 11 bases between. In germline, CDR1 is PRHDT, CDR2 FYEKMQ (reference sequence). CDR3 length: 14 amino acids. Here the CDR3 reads CASSYRDGSYEQYF. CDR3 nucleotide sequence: TGTGCCAGCAGCTACCGGGACGGTTCCTACGAGCAGTACTTC.

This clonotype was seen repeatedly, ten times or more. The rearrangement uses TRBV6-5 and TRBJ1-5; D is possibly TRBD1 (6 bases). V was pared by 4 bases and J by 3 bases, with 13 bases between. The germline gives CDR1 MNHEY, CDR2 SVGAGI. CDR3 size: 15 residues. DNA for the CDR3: TGTGCCAGCAGTTTCACCCAGGGGATCAATCAGCCCCAGCATTTT. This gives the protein CASSFTQGINQPQHF.

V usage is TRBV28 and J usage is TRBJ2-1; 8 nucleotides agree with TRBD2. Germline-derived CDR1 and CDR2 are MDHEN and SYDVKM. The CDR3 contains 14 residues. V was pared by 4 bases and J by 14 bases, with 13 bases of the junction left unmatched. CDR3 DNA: TGTGCCAGCAGTTCCGCCCTTACCGGGACTAGAGAGTTCTTC. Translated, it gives CASSSALTGTREFF.

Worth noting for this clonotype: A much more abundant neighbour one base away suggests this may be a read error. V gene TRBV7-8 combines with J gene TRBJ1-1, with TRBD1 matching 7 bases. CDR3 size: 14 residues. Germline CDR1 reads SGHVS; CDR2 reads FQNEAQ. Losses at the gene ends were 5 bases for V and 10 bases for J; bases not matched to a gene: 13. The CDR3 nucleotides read TGTGCCAGCAGCGTCGGACAGGTCGGGTTAGGAGCTTTCTTT. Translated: CASSVGQVGLGAFF.

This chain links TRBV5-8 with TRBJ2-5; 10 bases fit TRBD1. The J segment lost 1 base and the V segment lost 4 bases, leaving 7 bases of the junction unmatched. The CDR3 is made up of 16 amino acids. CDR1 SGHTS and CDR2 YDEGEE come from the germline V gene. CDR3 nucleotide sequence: TGTGCCAGCAGCATACCGGGACAGGGGTTCCAAGAGACCCAGTACTTC. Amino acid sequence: CASSIPGQGFQETQYF.

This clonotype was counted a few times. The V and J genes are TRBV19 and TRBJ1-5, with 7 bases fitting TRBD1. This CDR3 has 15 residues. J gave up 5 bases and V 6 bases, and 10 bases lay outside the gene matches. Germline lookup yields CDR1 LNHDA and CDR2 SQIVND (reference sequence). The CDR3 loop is CASSGQADSYQPQHF. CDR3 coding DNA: TGTGCCAGTAGCGGACAGGCGGACTCCTATCAGCCCCAGCATTTT.

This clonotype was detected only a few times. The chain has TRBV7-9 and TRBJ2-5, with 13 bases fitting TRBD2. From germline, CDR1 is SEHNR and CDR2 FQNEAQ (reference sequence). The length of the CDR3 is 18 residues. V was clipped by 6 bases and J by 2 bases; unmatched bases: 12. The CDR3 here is CASSPGLAGVGLQETQYF. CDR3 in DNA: TGTGCCAGCAGTCCAGGACTAGCGGGAGTGGGGTTACAAGAGACCCAGTACTTC.

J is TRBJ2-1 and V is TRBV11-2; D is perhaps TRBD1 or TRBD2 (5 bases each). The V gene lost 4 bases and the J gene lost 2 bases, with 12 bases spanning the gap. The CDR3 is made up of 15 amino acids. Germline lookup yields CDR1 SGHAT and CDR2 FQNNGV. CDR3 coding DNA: TGTGCCAGCAGCTCCCCGAGGGGCCCCTACAATGAGCAGTTCTTC. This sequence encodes CASSSPRGPYNEQFF. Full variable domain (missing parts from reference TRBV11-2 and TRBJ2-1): EAGVAQSPRYKIIEKRQSVAFWCNPISGHATLYWYQQILGQGPKLLIQFQNNGVVDDSQLPKDRFSAERLKGVDSTLKIQPAKLEDSAVYLCASSSPRGPYNEQFFGPGTRLTVL.

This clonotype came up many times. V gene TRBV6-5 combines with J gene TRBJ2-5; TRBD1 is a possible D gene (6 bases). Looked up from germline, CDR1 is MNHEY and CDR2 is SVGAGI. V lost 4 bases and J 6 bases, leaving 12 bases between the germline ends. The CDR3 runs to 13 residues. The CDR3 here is CASSSQGGKTQYF. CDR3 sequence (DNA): TGTGCCAGCAGTTCACAGGGTGGCAAGACCCAGTACTTC.

In nucleotides, the CDR3 is TGTGCCAGCAGCCCGGACAGGGGGTTTGGGGCCAACGTCCTGACTTTC. It specifies CASSPDRGFGANVLTF. The chain uses TRBV7-9 and TRBJ2-6; 10 bases align to TRBD1. The ends lost 5 bases at V and 3 bases at J; junction bases unmatched: 4. Germline values: CDR1 SEHNR, CDR2 FQNEAQ (reference sequence). The CDR3 length is 16 residues. The full variable domain, with the rest looked up from reference TRBV7-9 and TRBJ2-6, is DTGVSQNPRHKITKRGQNVTFRCDPISEHNRLYWYRQTLGQGPEFLTYFQNEAQLEKSRLLSDRFSAERPKGSFSTLEIQRTEQGDSAMYLCASSPDRGFGANVLTFGAGSRLTVL.

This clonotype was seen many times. CDR3 region: CASSREGMPNYGYTF. The CDR3 DNA reads as TGTGCCAGCAGCCGCGAAGGGATGCCTAACTATGGCTACACCTTC. The chain has TRBV12-3 or TRBV12-4 and TRBJ1-2; D call uncertain. The CDR3 has 15 amino acids. Trimming cost V 6 bases and J 0 bases, with 14 bases left between them.

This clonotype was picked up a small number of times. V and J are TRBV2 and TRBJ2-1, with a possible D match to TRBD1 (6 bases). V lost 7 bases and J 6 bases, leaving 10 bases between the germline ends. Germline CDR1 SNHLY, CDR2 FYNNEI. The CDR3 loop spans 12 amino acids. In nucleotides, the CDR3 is TGTGCCAGCACCTCACAGGGCAATGAGCAGTTCTTC. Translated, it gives CASTSQGNEQFF.

The CDR3 sequence is CASSLAIRPLGEQFF. In nucleotides, the CDR3 is TGTGCCAGCAGCTTAGCGATCAGACCCCTTGGTGAGCAGTTCTTC. The chain carries TRBV7-9 and TRBJ2-1; D remains unclear. Trimming cost V 0 bases and J 9 bases, with 15 bases left between them. Germline CDR1 reads SEHNR; CDR2 reads FQNEAQ (reference sequence). CDR3 size: 15 residues.